This passage covers 28 T cell receptor beta chains from one sample sequenced in a study of blood T cell repertoires in COVID-19. Sequencing was performed with immunoSEQ multiplex PCR; in TCRdb, only in-frame clones are kept and a portion is missing. The sample holds about 34,000 clones, roughly 88% seen once. Sequenced: peripheral blood. The receptors were gathered from a man at least 80 years old with acute or convalescent COVID-19.

The chain has TRBV28 and TRBJ2-7; maybe TRBD1 (5 bases). This CDR3 is 14 amino acids long. Germline-derived CDR1 and CDR2 are MDHEN and SYDVKM. Trimming removed 4 bases from V and 2 bases from J, with 12 bases in between. The chain's CDR3 is CASSSGQRTYEQYF. DNA of the CDR3: TGTGCCAGCAGTTCAGGGCAGCGTACCTACGAGCAGTACTTC.

V is TRBV2 and J is TRBJ2-1; TRBD2 might be the D (7 bases). CDR1 and CDR2 from the germline V gene are SNHLY and FYNNEI. The V end lost 4 bases, the J end lost 9 bases, and 25 bases lay between the germline ends. The CDR3 loop spans 17 amino acids. The CDR3 DNA is TGTGCCAGCAGTGTCTCGAATAGGGCATCAGGGGAGGGTGAGCAGTTCTTC. It encodes CASSVSNRASGEGEQFF.

This sequence joins TRBV28 and TRBJ1-2; 8 nucleotides line up with TRBD1. Trimming took 6 bases from V and 3 from J; bases not matched to a gene: 9. CDR3 size: 15 residues. The germline V gene encodes CDR1 MDHEN and CDR2 SYDVKM. The CDR3 loop is CASREGQAFDYGYTF. The CDR3 coding sequence is TGTGCCAGCAGGGAGGGACAGGCCTTTGACTATGGCTACACCTTC.

V is TRBV2 and J is TRBJ1-6, with TRBD1 matching over 8 bases. CDR1 and CDR2 (germline): SNHLY, FYNNEI. The CDR3 totals 15 residues. J lost 6 bases, V lost 4 bases, and 5 bases had no gene match. CDR3 DNA: TGTGCCAGCAGTGCAGGGGGCTTTGGTAATTCACCCCTCCACTTT. Translated: CASSAGGFGNSPLHF.

This chain connects TRBV29-1 to TRBJ2-1; 10 nucleotides align to TRBD1. Trimming took 3 bases from V and 5 from J; bases not matched to a gene: 7. This CDR3 has 15 amino acids. The germline V gene encodes CDR1 SQVTM and CDR2 ANQGSEA. Written as DNA, the CDR3 is TGCAGCGTTGAGGGACAGGGGTCATGGGACAATGAGCAGTTCTTC. It yields the protein CSVEGQGSWDNEQFF.

The V gene is TRBV19, the J gene TRBJ1-2; a possible D gene is TRBD1 (5 bases). The V end was cut by 0 bases, the J end by 8 bases, with 22 bases between. The CDR3 sequence is 17 residues long. From germline, CDR1 is LNHDA and CDR2 SQIVND (reference sequence). DNA for the CDR3: TGTGCCAGTAGTATAGATCAACGCGTGGCAGGCCCAGGGGGCTACACCTTC. Translating gives CASSIDQRVAGPGGYTF.

V and J are TRBV15 and TRBJ1-4; the match to TRBD1 covers 9 bases. The V gene end was trimmed by 5 bases and the J gene end by 8 bases; junction bases not matched to a gene: 9. The CDR3 has 15 residues. Germline loops: CDR1 LNHNV, CDR2 YYDKDF (reference sequence). CDR3 loop: CATSVPGTGKEKLFF. For the CDR3, the DNA is TGTGCCACCAGCGTCCCCGGGACAGGGAAGGAAAAACTGTTTTTT.

This clone occurred a few times. V and J are TRBV3-1 (or the pseudogene TRBV3-2) and TRBJ2-2, with D uncertain. V was trimmed by 2 bases and J by 4 bases, leaving 5 bases between them. The CDR3 has 13 residues. CDR1 and CDR2 (germline): LGHDT, YNNKEL (reference sequence). The CDR3 spells CASSQTLTGELFF. CDR3 nucleotides: TGTGCCAGCAGCCAAACTCTCACCGGGGAGCTGTTTTTT.

This clone was picked up one time. This chain links TRBV15 with TRBJ2-5; the match to TRBD2 covers 13 bases. Germline trimming cut 3 bases from V and 1 base from J; bases unmatched to any gene: 2. CDR3 size: 16 residues. Germline values: CDR1 LNHNV, CDR2 YYDKDF (reference sequence). Written as DNA, the CDR3 is TGTGCCACCAGCAGGACTAGCGGGGGGACCCAAGAGACCCAGTACTTC. Protein: CATSRTSGGTQETQYF.

The genes are TRBV7-8 and TRBJ2-5; 7 bases match TRBD1. Per germline, CDR1 SGHVS and CDR2 FQNEAQ. The CDR3 is 15 residues long. V shed 4 bases and J 2 bases; nucleotides not matched to a gene: 7. CDR3: CASSSSSRGQETQYF. The CDR3 nucleotides are TGTGCCAGCAGCTCATCATCCAGGGGGCAAGAGACCCAGTACTTC. Full variable domain (outside the CDR3, taken from reference TRBV7-8 and TRBJ2-5): GAGVSQSPRYKVAKRGQDVALRCDPISGHVSLFWYQQALGQGPEFLTYFQNEAQLDKSGLPSDRFFAERPEGSVSTLKIQRTQQEDSAVYLCASSSSSRGQETQYFGPGTRLLVL.

The chain has TRBV2 and TRBJ1-5; D remains ambiguous. Germline V lookup: CDR1 SNHLY, CDR2 FYNNEI. V was cut by 8 bases and J by 0 bases, with 8 bases left in between. The CDR3 has 13 residues. The CDR3 loop reads CASATNSNQPQHF. CDR3 coding DNA: TGTGCCAGCGCTACTAATAGCAATCAGCCCCAGCATTTT.

In its sample, this clone was seen once. Germline is not matched at one junction end, which may reflect a read error. The genes are TRBV18 and TRBJ1-2; 8 positions match TRBD1. Germline assignment: CDR1 KGHSH and CDR2 LQKENI. The CDR3 is made up of 14 amino acids. CDR3 sequence (DNA): TGTGCCAGCTCACCACCGTCTGTGCCAGGGGGCTTGATCTTC. It specifies CASSPPSVPGGLIF.

The chain carries TRBV19 and TRBJ2-3, with 10 bases lining up with TRBD1. Looked up from germline, CDR1 is LNHDA and CDR2 is SQIVND (reference sequence). Trimming cost V 6 bases and J 5 bases; bases outside gene matches: 5. The CDR3 loop spans 14 amino acids. CDR3 sequence: CASRDRGRLDTQYF. The CDR3 DNA is TGTGCCAGTAGAGACAGGGGGCGATTAGATACGCAGTATTTT. Based on the CDR3 plus reference TRBV19 and TRBJ2-3, the full variable domain is DGGITQSPKYLFRKEGQNVTLSCEQNLNHDAMYWYRQDPGQGLRLIYYSQIVNDFQKGDIAEGYSVSREKKESFPLTVTSAQKNPTAFYLCASRDRGRLDTQYFGPGTRLTVL.

The genes are TRBV28 and TRBJ2-3; TRBD1 might be the D (5 bases). V was trimmed by 0 bases and J by 0 bases, leaving 7 bases between them. Per the germline V gene, CDR1 is MDHEN and CDR2 is SYDVKM. The CDR3 is 15 amino acids. Here the CDR3 reads CASSLWGQSTDTQYF. Here the CDR3 DNA reads TGTGCCAGCAGTTTATGGGGGCAGAGCACAGATACGCAGTATTTT.

This chain joins TRBV6-5 and TRBJ2-3, with D possibly TRBD2 on 6 matching bases. CDR3 length equals 15 residues. Deletions cut 6 bases from V and 1 base from J, with 14 bases between. Germline loops: CDR1 MNHEY, CDR2 SVGAGI. The CDR3 protein is CASRWLAFGTDTQYF. The DNA of the CDR3 is TGTGCCAGCAGATGGCTAGCGTTTGGCACAGATACGCAGTATTTT.

This chain joins TRBV6-5 and TRBJ1-2; D possibly corresponds to TRBD1 (6 bases). CDR1 MNHEY and CDR2 SVGAGI come from the germline V gene. V was pared by 9 bases and J by 1 base, with 18 bases between. The CDR3 is made up of 15 amino acids. The CDR3 sequence: CASKGQFDLNYGYTF. The DNA of the CDR3 is TGTGCCAGTAAAGGACAGTTCGACCTTAACTATGGCTACACCTTC.

This rearrangement joins TRBV7-2 to TRBJ1-1; no clear D. Deletions cut 3 bases from V and 0 bases from J, with 8 bases between. Germline-derived CDR1 and CDR2 are SGHTA and FQGNSA. The CDR3 spans 14 residues. CDR3 in DNA: TGTGCCAGCAGCTTCCCCACTGTGAACACTGAAGCTTTCTTT. Protein product: CASSFPTVNTEAFF.

The rearrangement uses TRBV19 and TRBJ1-1, with D hard to call. V lost 2 bases, J lost 0 bases, and 7 bases lay in between. CDR1 LNHDA and CDR2 SQIVND come from the germline V gene (reference sequence). This CDR3 is 14 amino acids long. In DNA, the CDR3 is TGTGCCAGTAGTATAATGAGTATGAACACTGAAGCTTTCTTT. Its translation: CASSIMSMNTEAFF.

The chain is built from TRBV21-1 and TRBJ1-5. TRBV21-1 is a pseudogene locus. CDR3 size: 13 residues. CDR3 residues: CASSKVGNQPQHF. The CDR3 DNA is TGTGCCAGCAGCAAAGTAGGCAATCAGCCCCAGCATTTT.

The V and J genes are TRBV30 and TRBJ2-2, with a weak D call TRBD1 (5 bases). The CDR3 covers 13 residues. In germline, CDR1 is GTSNPN, CDR2 SVGIG (reference sequence). The V gene lost 5 bases and the J gene lost 6 bases, with 13 bases spanning the gap. Here the CDR3 reads CAWDNRSPGELFF. The CDR3 DNA sequence: TGTGCCTGGGACAACAGGTCGCCCGGGGAGCTGTTTTTT.

The J gene is TRBJ1-4, the V gene TRBV12-1; the D segment call TRBD1 is taken from the table without a DNA check. TRBV12-1 is designated a pseudogene. The CDR3 is made up of 18 amino acids. CDR3 amino acids: CASSFRTSSTGGVEKLFF. CDR3 coding DNA: TGTGCCAGCAGCTTTAGGACATCATCCACAGGGGGCGTCGAAAAACTGTTTTTT.

The chain joins TRBV14 to TRBJ1-1; the D is unclear. In germline, CDR1 is SGHDN, CDR2 FVKESK. The ends were cut back, 4 bases at V and 3 bases at J, with 9 bases in the middle. This CDR3 contains 13 residues. CDR3 sequence: CASSREEHTEAFF. The CDR3 nucleotides are TGTGCCAGCAGCCGGGAGGAGCACACTGAAGCTTTCTTT.

V gene TRBV28 combines with J gene TRBJ2-2; 9 bases fit TRBD1. The CDR3 consists of 14 residues. Germline lookup yields CDR1 MDHEN and CDR2 SYDVKM. Trimming cost V 5 bases and J 6 bases; bases outside gene matches: 4. Here the CDR3 reads CASSLRQGAGELFF. The CDR3, as DNA: TGTGCCAGCAGTCTCCGACAGGGGGCCGGGGAGCTGTTTTTT.

The chain couples TRBV29-1 to TRBJ2-7; either TRBD1 or TRBD2 may supply D (7 bases each). This CDR3 has 13 amino acids. Deletions cut 7 bases from V and 1 base from J, with 14 bases between. From germline, CDR1 is SQVTM and CDR2 ANQGSEA. The CDR3 loop reads CSAGGGESYEQYF. CDR3 coding DNA: TGCAGCGCAGGGGGGGGCGAATCCTACGAGCAGTACTTC.

This chain joins TRBV19 and TRBJ2-2; no definite D call. Trimming took 6 bases from V and 0 from J, leaving 8 bases between them. Germline values: CDR1 LNHDA, CDR2 SQIVND (reference sequence). This CDR3 comprises 14 residues. As DNA, the CDR3 is TGTGCCAGTAGAATATCAGCGAACACCGGGGAGCTGTTTTTT. Encoded protein: CASRISANTGELFF. Based on the CDR3 plus reference TRBV19 and TRBJ2-2, the full variable domain is DGGITQSPKYLFRKEGQNVTLSCEQNLNHDAMYWYRQDPGQGLRLIYYSQIVNDFQKGDIAEGYSVSREKKESFPLTVTSAQKNPTAFYLCASRISANTGELFFGEGSRLTVL.

The chain carries TRBV5-1 and TRBJ1-2; 10 positions agree with TRBD1. V gave up 6 bases and J gave up 6 bases; unmatched junction bases: 14. The CDR3 has 16 residues. In germline, CDR1 is SGHRS, CDR2 YFSETQ. CDR3 loop: CASNSGTGVIGDGYTF. In nucleotides, the CDR3 is TGCGCCAGCAACTCCGGGACAGGGGTGATAGGAGATGGCTACACCTTC.

The CDR3 DNA reads as TGTGCCAGCAGCGGGGACAGTGGAGAGAGCAATCAGCCCCAGCATTTT. This codes for CASSGDSGESNQPQHF. V usage is TRBV7-2 and J usage is TRBJ1-5, with 7 nucleotides matching TRBD1. The ends lost 5 bases at V and 1 base at J; junction bases unmatched: 8. Germline CDR1 and CDR2: SGHTA and FQGNSA. The CDR3 covers 16 residues.

The chain employs TRBV7-3 and TRBJ2-2; 16 bases fit TRBD2. The CDR3 covers 18 residues. V was pared by 5 bases and J by 4 bases, with 7 bases of the junction left unmatched. The germline gives CDR1 SGHTA, CDR2 FQGTGA. The CDR3 here is CASSPGTSGGAGTGELFF. The CDR3, as DNA: TGTGCCAGCAGCCCCGGGACTAGCGGGGGGGCCGGCACCGGGGAGCTGTTTTTT. Complete variable domain (other parts from reference TRBV7-3 and TRBJ2-2): GAGVSQTPSNKVTEKGKYVELRCDPISGHTALYWYRQSLGQGPEFLIYFQGTGAADDSGLPNDRFFAVRPEGSVSTLKIQRTERGDSAVYLCASSPGTSGGAGTGELFFGEGSRLTVL.